These 26 T cell receptor beta chains originate from one sample sequenced in a study of T cells in Graves' hyperthyroidism and ophthalmopathy. Amplification of TCR beta CDR3 regions used RNA as the template. RT-PCR in the first round (using the HTBI primer set) targeted the TCR CDR3. Each CDR3 protein gets one entry after TCRdb re-called the multiplex PCR reads with MiXCR. This table holds 340,000 or so distinct CDR3 sequences, 15% to 20% found once. The sequenced material came from blood. The receptors stem from a woman aged 45-65 years with Graves' hyperthyroidism.

V and J are TRBV3-1 and TRBJ2-1; a possible D gene is TRBD2 (7 bases). Trimming removed 0 bases from V and 9 bases from J, with 15 bases in between. The CDR3 extends over 15 amino acids. The germline V gene has CDR1 LGHDT and CDR2 YNNKEL (reference sequence). The CDR3 DNA follows: TGTGCCAGCAGCCAAGATCTAGGGGGGGCTAGTGAGCAGTTCTTC. Its translation is CASSQDLGGASEQFF.

The J gene is TRBJ2-3, the V gene TRBV6-1; no reliable D call. This CDR3 contains 16 residues. CDR1 MNHNS and CDR2 SASEGT come from the germline V gene. The V and J ends lost 6 bases and 5 bases respectively, with 21 bases between them. CDR3 DNA sequence: TGTGCCAGCAGACAAATACAAACATTGGTAGGAGATACGCAGTATTTT. Protein sequence: CASRQIQTLVGDTQYF.

This chain connects TRBV15 to TRBJ1-4; D uncertain. The CDR3 contains 17 residues. The V and J ends lost 0 bases and 0 bases respectively, with 11 bases between them. The germline V gene has CDR1 LNHNV and CDR2 YYDKDF (reference sequence). CDR3 amino acids: CATSRESSAATNEKLFF. Here the CDR3 DNA reads TGTGCCACCAGCAGAGAGTCGTCGGCTGCAACTAATGAAAAACTGTTTTTT.

V is TRBV2 and J is TRBJ2-2, with 11 bases matching TRBD1. The V segment lost 8 bases and the J segment 4 bases; nucleotides outside the gene matches: 9. Germline V gene sequence: CDR1 SNHLY, CDR2 FYNNEI. CDR3 length: 16 residues. CDR3 region: CASATSGTGGTGELFF. The CDR3 region has the DNA TGTGCCAGCGCAACTTCCGGGACAGGGGGCACCGGGGAGCTGTTTTTT.

This clonotype was seen repeatedly, ten times or more. V and J are TRBV11-1 and TRBJ2-1, with 7 bases aligning to TRBD2. Germline CDR1 SGHAT, CDR2 FQDESV (reference sequence). J lost 7 bases, V lost 5 bases, and 5 bases had no gene match. CDR3 length equals 13 residues. CDR3 region: CASSLRGVNEQFF. The DNA of the CDR3 is TGTGCCAGCAGCCTCCGGGGGGTGAATGAGCAGTTCTTC.

This chain connects TRBV12-3 or TRBV12-4 to TRBJ1-2; 8 positions match TRBD1. The CDR3 has 14 residues. The V gene end was trimmed by 3 bases and the J gene end by 6 bases; junction bases not matched to a gene: 6. CDR3 region: CASSFRGRGHGYTF. DNA for the CDR3: TGTGCCAGCAGTTTTAGAGGCAGGGGGCATGGCTACACCTTC.

This clonotype was seen many times. The rearrangement uses TRBV6-1 and TRBJ1-2, with D possibly TRBD1 on 6 matching bases. CDR3 length: 14 residues. From germline, CDR1 is MNHNS and CDR2 SASEGT. V gave up 5 bases and J gave up 2 bases, with 12 bases separating them. The CDR3 nucleotides read TGTGCCAGCAGTCCCCACAGGGAAAACTATGGCTACACCTTC. Its protein product is CASSPHRENYGYTF.

This clonotype was recorded at least ten times. The CDR3 DNA is TGTGCCAGCAGTTTAAGGGGGAGTGAAGCTTTCTTT. As protein: CASSLRGSEAFF. The chain employs TRBV12-3 or TRBV12-4 and TRBJ1-1; weak D call: TRBD1 (6 bases). This CDR3 has 12 amino acids. V lost 2 bases and J 7 bases, leaving 8 bases between the germline ends.

This clonotype was seen at least ten times. The chain combines TRBV6-1 with TRBJ1-4; D is unclear. From germline, CDR1 is MNHNS and CDR2 SASEGT. This CDR3 is 14 amino acids long. V was trimmed by 6 bases and J by 2 bases, leaving 10 bases between them. The CDR3 here is CASRIGETNEKLFF. Here the CDR3 DNA reads TGTGCCAGCAGGATCGGGGAGACTAATGAAAAACTGTTTTTT.

Turning to this clonotype: The junction and the germline gene differ at one end; a read error may be behind it. This chain joins TRBV30 and TRBJ2-1, with a tentative D call TRBD1 (5 bases). The CDR3 spans 11 residues. Germline values: CDR1 GTSNPN, CDR2 SVGIG (reference sequence). The DNA of the CDR3 is TGCCAGGGCCTAACTTACAATGAGCAGTTCTTC. Encoded protein: CQGLTYNEQFF.

This clonotype was recorded many times. V is TRBV10-3 and J is TRBJ1-1; 11 bases are a match to TRBD1. The germline gives CDR1 ENHRY, CDR2 SYGVKD. V dropped 3 bases and J dropped 7; count of bases not matched to a gene: 7. The CDR3 extends over 15 amino acids. As DNA, the CDR3 is TGTGCCATCAGTGACCAAGGACAGGGGGCGATTGAAGCTTTCTTT. Translated, it gives CAISDQGQGAIEAFF.

This sequence joins TRBV19 and TRBJ2-1; 8 bases are shared with TRBD1. V trimming: 0 bases; J trimming: 3 bases; junction bases outside the gene matches: 7. This CDR3 is 17 amino acids long. Germline assignment: CDR1 LNHDA and CDR2 SQIVND (reference sequence). CDR3 bases: TGTGCCAGTAGTATAGATTGGTCGGACAGGGTCTACAATGAGCAGTTCTTC. This translates into CASSIDWSDRVYNEQFF. Looking up the rest from reference TRBV19 and TRBJ2-1 gives the full variable domain: DGGITQSPKYLFRKEGQNVTLSCEQNLNHDAMYWYRQDPGQGLRLIYYSQIVNDFQKGDIAEGYSVSREKKESFPLTVTSAQKNPTAFYLCASSIDWSDRVYNEQFFGPGTRLTVL.

This clonotype was counted only a few times. The rearrangement links TRBV20-1 to TRBJ2-5; 8 bases are shared with TRBD1. V gave up 4 bases and J gave up 5 bases; unmatched junction bases: 12. From germline, CDR1 is DFQATT and CDR2 SNEGSKA (reference sequence). The CDR3 sequence is 15 residues long. This CDR3 reads CSATNPQGAGETQYF. CDR3 bases: TGCAGTGCTACAAACCCCCAGGGGGCGGGGGAGACCCAGTACTTC.

This clonotype appeared a few times. The chain uses TRBV27 and TRBJ1-1; D is possibly TRBD1 (5 bases). CDR3 length: 13 residues. Per the germline V gene, CDR1 is MNHEY and CDR2 is SMNVEV (reference sequence). V was pared by 10 bases and J by 3 bases, with 15 bases between. CDR3 in DNA: TGTGCCACTGGGACCGGGGTGGACACTGAAGCTTTCTTT. Protein product: CATGTGVDTEAFF.

The chain is built from TRBV20-1 and TRBJ1-2; D is ambiguous. The CDR3 has 12 amino acids. Per germline, CDR1 DFQATT and CDR2 SNEGSKA (reference sequence). With 1 base removed from V and 2 bases from J, the gap between germline ends came to 5 bases. CDR3 amino acids: CSARVENYGYTF. The CDR3 DNA reads TGCAGTGCTAGAGTAGAGAACTATGGCTACACCTTC.

This clonotype was counted at least ten times. This sequence joins TRBV30 and TRBJ1-1; 11 bases are a match to TRBD1. Germline V gene lookup returns CDR1 GTSNPN and CDR2 SVGIG (reference sequence). The CDR3 sequence is 13 residues long. V was pared by 4 bases and J by 4 bases, with 2 bases of the junction left unmatched. The CDR3 DNA reads as TGTGCCTGGACCGGGACAGGGGGCACTGAAGCTTTCTTT. Amino acids: CAWTGTGGTEAFF.

This clonotype was seen a few times. A much larger clone lies a single base off, so this may be a read error. This rearrangement joins TRBV28 to TRBJ2-5, with TRBD2 matching over 7 bases. CDR1 and CDR2 from the germline V gene are MDHEN and SYDVKM. J was trimmed by 3 bases and V by 5 bases; bases with no gene match: 12. This CDR3 has 16 residues. The CDR3 protein is CASSRAGASEEETQYF. The DNA of the CDR3 is TGTGCCAGCAGTCGGGCGGGAGCGTCTGAGGAAGAGACCCAGTACTTC.

The chain links TRBV6-9 to TRBJ2-2, with 7 bases matching TRBD1. Germline V gives CDR1 MNHGY, CDR2 SVAAGI. The length of the CDR3 is 16 residues. The junction had 11 bases not matched to a gene; V was cut back by 4 bases and J by 6 bases. CDR3 sequence: CASSSTDAQGAGELFF. The CDR3 nucleotides are TGTGCCAGCAGTTCCACTGATGCGCAGGGGGCCGGGGAGCTGTTTTTT.

The CDR3 DNA follows: TGTGCCAGCAGTACCAACGGGGCAGCACCTTCACCCCTCCACTTT. This translates into CASSTNGAAPSPLHF. The chain is built from TRBV5-6 and TRBJ1-6; a weak D match, TRBD1 (5 bases). Germline assignment: CDR1 SGHDT and CDR2 YYEEEE. This CDR3 is built from 15 residues. Trimming took off 5 bases at V and 9 bases at J, with 18 bases between the two ends.

In this sample, this clonotype turned up many times. This chain links TRBV12-3 or TRBV12-4 with TRBJ1-5; no firm D call. The V end was cut by 5 bases, the J end by 1 base, with 18 bases between. This CDR3 contains 17 residues. CDR3: CASSKTLWIGSNQPQHF. CDR3 DNA sequence: TGTGCCAGCAGTAAAACCCTCTGGATTGGCAGCAATCAGCCCCAGCATTTT.

This sequence joins TRBV28 and TRBJ2-5; D remains unclear. Germline CDR1 is MDHEN and CDR2 is SYDVKM. The CDR3 sequence is 13 residues long. Trimming removed 8 bases from V and 5 bases from J, with 15 bases in between. The CDR3 spells CASCGLQRETQYF. CDR3 DNA: TGTGCCAGCTGTGGCCTCCAACGGGAGACCCAGTACTTC. Full variable domain (outside the CDR3, taken from reference TRBV28 and TRBJ2-5): DVKVTQSSRYLVKRTGEKVFLECVQDMDHENMFWYRQDPGLGLRLIYFSYDVKMKEKGDIPEGYSVSREKKERFSLILESASTNQTSMYLCASCGLQRETQYFGPGTRLLVL.

J is TRBJ2-6 and V is TRBV5-1; 8 nucleotides line up with TRBD2. This CDR3 region has 18 residues. The V segment lost 0 bases and the J segment 3 bases; nucleotides outside the gene matches: 8. Germline V gene data show CDR1 as SGHRS and CDR2 as YFSETQ. CDR3 sequence (DNA): TGCGCCAGCAGCTTGGTAGGGACTAGGGAGGTTGGGGCCAACGTCCTGACTTTC. Translation: CASSLVGTREVGANVLTF.

This clonotype was counted many times. CDR3 nucleotides: TGTGCCAGCAGCCAACTGAGTGGGGACACTGAAGCTTTCTTT. The encoded protein is CASSQLSGDTEAFF. The chain combines TRBV7-6 with TRBJ1-1; D ambiguous. From germline, CDR1 is SGHVS and CDR2 FNYEAQ. V was clipped by 5 bases and J by 3 bases, with 13 bases between them. This CDR3 spans 14 amino acids.

This clonotype was counted only a few times. V and J are TRBV24-1 and TRBJ2-1, with 8 bases aligning to TRBD2. Looked up from germline, CDR1 is KGHDR and CDR2 is SFDVKD. Losses at the gene ends were 9 bases for V and 7 bases for J; bases not matched to a gene: 4. The CDR3 loop spans 12 amino acids. CDR3 residues: CATAAGENEQFF. In nucleotides, the CDR3 is TGTGCCACCGCAGCGGGAGAGAATGAGCAGTTCTTC.

This clonotype was seen at least ten times. The rearrangement joins TRBV10-3 to TRBJ2-7; no clear D gene. The germline V gene encodes CDR1 ENHRY and CDR2 SYGVKD. The CDR3 is 14 residues long. V was shortened by 0 bases and J by 7 bases, with 13 bases between the two germline ends. The CDR3 loop reads CAISESDQYGEQYF. The CDR3 DNA follows: TGTGCCATCAGTGAGTCTGATCAATACGGAGAGCAGTACTTC.

This clonotype occurred a few times. This may arise from a read error, as a much more abundant clone is one base away. Because the CDR3 is missing its conserved closing phenylalanine or tryptophan, this is likely a read error. The chain is built from TRBV30 and TRBJ1-5; TRBD1 might be the D (5 bases). V lost 1 base and J lost 5, with 9 bases in between. Germline CDR1 reads GTSNPN; CDR2 reads SVGIG (reference sequence). The CDR3 totals 13 residues. CDR3 in amino acids: CAWSGGGYQPQHL. The DNA for the CDR3 is TGTGCCTGGAGTGGGGGGGGTTATCAGCCCCAGCATCTT.